Listed below are T cell receptor beta chains from one sample, sequenced in a study of blood T cell repertoires in COVID-19. Data came from immunoSEQ multiplex PCR; TCRdb stores just in-frame clones and leaves some out. The sample has 80,000 to 100,000 clones; 90% to 95% are singletons. Sequencing was done on a sample of peripheral blood. All receptors derive from a human donor with active COVID-19. The donor label of this sample is uncertain. The CDR3 runs from the conserved cysteine through the conserved F or W. Each record gives: CDR3 protein, V gene, J gene.

CDR3aa: CASSLGTAGGNIQYF
v_gene: TRBV5-5
j_gene: TRBJ2-4

CDR3aa: CASSPYGGSYNEQFF
v_gene: TRBV7-2
j_gene: TRBJ2-1

CDR3aa: CASSRTGIEAFF
v_gene: TRBV7-8
j_gene: TRBJ1-1

CDR3aa: CATRSGWGHTGELFF
v_gene: TRBV10-3
j_gene: TRBJ2-2

CDR3aa: CASSLGTSGLSEQYF
v_gene: TRBV13
j_gene: TRBJ2-7

CDR3aa: CASSFGQGEWGQPQHF
v_gene: TRBV7-8
j_gene: TRBJ1-5

CDR3aa: CASSLAGGSTDTQYF
v_gene: TRBV5-1
j_gene: TRBJ2-3

CDR3aa: CASRLSDRTERSPLHF
v_gene: TRBV19
j_gene: TRBJ1-6

CDR3aa: CASSRSGGGTLRNEKLFF
v_gene: TRBV27
j_gene: TRBJ1-4

CDR3aa: CASSQDGGPDTQYF
v_gene: TRBV3-1/TRBV3-2
j_gene: TRBJ2-3

CDR3aa: CASSLGTVSYEQYF
v_gene: TRBV5-1
j_gene: TRBJ2-7

CDR3aa: CASSQVGGTSGHNEQFF
v_gene: TRBV3-1/TRBV3-2
j_gene: TRBJ2-1

CDR3aa: CAISESSVVADTQYF
v_gene: TRBV10-3
j_gene: TRBJ2-3

CDR3aa: CASSILGVLTDTQYF
v_gene: TRBV19
j_gene: TRBJ2-3

CDR3aa: CASSGRPGVGEQYF
v_gene: TRBV4-1
j_gene: TRBJ2-7

CDR3aa: CASRREVPNEKLFF
v_gene: TRBV2
j_gene: TRBJ1-4

CDR3aa: CASSTESGAGDTQYF
v_gene: TRBV19
j_gene: TRBJ2-3

CDR3aa: CASSYQGLNTEAFF
v_gene: TRBV6-5
j_gene: TRBJ1-1

CDR3aa: CASSKGLVAQLFF
v_gene: TRBV21-1
j_gene: TRBJ1-4

CDR3aa: CASSPTGDNYGYTF
v_gene: TRBV18
j_gene: TRBJ1-2

CDR3aa: CASSGGGLVGTGELFF
v_gene: TRBV9
j_gene: TRBJ2-2

CDR3aa: CASATGKDQPQHF
v_gene: TRBV10-1
j_gene: TRBJ1-5

CDR3aa: CASSLPGTAYEQYF
v_gene: TRBV5-4
j_gene: TRBJ2-7

CDR3aa: CSASSTLHHEQFF
v_gene: TRBV20-1
j_gene: TRBJ2-1

CDR3aa: CASSFGRGGKNEQYF
v_gene: TRBV7-8
j_gene: TRBJ2-7

CDR3aa: CASSLAGGPAWEQYF
v_gene: TRBV27
j_gene: TRBJ2-7

CDR3aa: CASSQVWAGMGEQYF
v_gene: TRBV3-1/TRBV3-2
j_gene: TRBJ2-7

CDR3aa: CATSVADGNTIYF
v_gene: TRBV24-1
j_gene: TRBJ1-3

CDR3aa: CASSNSDRVDNQPQHF
v_gene: TRBV21-1
j_gene: TRBJ1-5

CDR3aa: CASRRLPGLAGGSTDTQYF
v_gene: TRBV11-3
j_gene: TRBJ2-3

CDR3aa: CASSLWGLAGTSGANVLTF
v_gene: TRBV11-3
j_gene: TRBJ2-6

CDR3aa: CASSPGTVETQYF
v_gene: TRBV9
j_gene: TRBJ2-5

CDR3aa: CASSLFSAGGSHEQYF
v_gene: TRBV13
j_gene: TRBJ2-7

CDR3aa: CASSPGLAGDTQYF
v_gene: TRBV11-3
j_gene: TRBJ2-3

CDR3aa: CASSEETQYF
v_gene: TRBV7-9
j_gene: TRBJ2-5

CDR3aa: CASSPPGTGYGYTF
v_gene: TRBV28
j_gene: TRBJ1-2

CDR3aa: CATSSFPVGPGELFF
v_gene: TRBV15
j_gene: TRBJ2-2

CDR3aa: CASSQEAPLAGGLYEQYF
v_gene: TRBV4-2
j_gene: TRBJ2-7

CDR3aa: CASSVLGTSTNEKLFF
v_gene: TRBV9
j_gene: TRBJ1-4

CDR3aa: CASSQDSNSGVPSDTQYF
v_gene: TRBV4-2
j_gene: TRBJ2-3

CDR3aa: CASSLETSGRSWNQYF
v_gene: TRBV5-6
j_gene: TRBJ2-5

CDR3aa: CASSLPSTNEQFF
v_gene: TRBV28
j_gene: TRBJ2-1

CDR3aa: CASSYFGGQSIQYF
v_gene: TRBV6-5
j_gene: TRBJ2-4

CDR3aa: CASSYSYRGLTGELFF
v_gene: TRBV6-6
j_gene: TRBJ2-2

CDR3aa: CASSPRGGINEKLFF
v_gene: TRBV19
j_gene: TRBJ1-4

CDR3aa: CAISESRGRPGELFF
v_gene: TRBV10-3
j_gene: TRBJ2-2